The 11 T cell receptor beta chains below come from one sample, sequenced in a study of blood T cell repertoires in COVID-19. Libraries were prepared by immunoSEQ multiplex PCR; TCRdb keeps only in-frame clonotypes and omits some of them. This table holds under 300,000 clones, nearly 90% found once. Material for sequencing was peripheral blood. The receptors originated from an older woman with COVID-19, enrolled during active disease.

The chain carries TRBV10-3 and TRBJ1-6; weak D call: TRBD1 (6 bases). The CDR3 extends over 17 amino acids. Between the trimmed V and J ends, which lost 4 bases and 2 bases, there was a span of 15 bases. CDR1 and CDR2 (germline): ENHRY, SYGVKD. The CDR3 sequence: CAISGGGGVTYNSPLHF. CDR3 coding DNA: TGTGCCATCAGTGGAGGGGGGGGAGTAACCTATAATTCACCCCTCCACTTT.

The chain combines TRBV18 with TRBJ2-1; 8 bases map to TRBD2. Germline V lookup: CDR1 KGHSH, CDR2 LQKENI. V trimming: 2 bases; J trimming: 7 bases; junction bases outside the gene matches: 7. The CDR3 covers 15 residues. This CDR3 is CASSPTSGRGNEQFF. CDR3 DNA: TGTGCCAGCTCACCAACAAGCGGGAGAGGGAATGAGCAGTTCTTC.

The chain links TRBV19 to TRBJ1-6; the match to TRBD1 covers 12 bases. The CDR3 has 16 residues. Germline-derived CDR1 and CDR2 are LNHDA and SQIVND (reference sequence). The V and J ends lost 2 bases and 7 bases, in that order; junction bases with no gene match: 3. CDR3 sequence: CASSISGTGGNSPLHF. CDR3 DNA sequence: TGTGCCAGTAGTATATCCGGGACAGGGGGCAATTCACCCCTCCACTTT.

The chain recombines TRBV5-1 with TRBJ2-7; unclear D gene. The length of the CDR3 is 15 residues. V was shortened by 0 bases and J by 1 base, with 11 bases between the two germline ends. The germline V gene has CDR1 SGHRS and CDR2 YFSETQ. CDR3 sequence: CASSLAFQKSYEQYF. In DNA form, the CDR3 reads TGCGCCAGCAGCTTGGCCTTCCAGAAATCCTACGAGCAGTACTTC.

The J gene is TRBJ1-5, the V gene TRBV30, with 9 bases identical to TRBD1. The ends lost 0 bases at V and 4 bases at J; junction bases unmatched: 1. The CDR3 loop spans 14 amino acids. Germline CDR1 is GTSNPN and CDR2 is SVGIG (reference sequence). As DNA, the CDR3 is TGTGCCTGGAGTGTCGGACAGGGGAATCAGCCCCAGCATTTT. This encodes CAWSVGQGNQPQHF.

The V and J genes are TRBV4-3 and TRBJ2-1; D gene uncertain. Trimming removed 1 base at V and 4 bases at J, with 8 bases between. Germline V gives CDR1 LGHNA, CDR2 YSLEER. The CDR3 totals 14 residues. The DNA of the CDR3 is TGCGCCAGCAGCCAAGCCGCCAGTTACAATGAGCAGTTCTTC. Translation: CASSQAASYNEQFF.

The chain recombines TRBV6-2 or TRBV6-3 with TRBJ1-1, with no clear D. The V gene's germline CDR1 is MNHEY and CDR2 SVGEGT. CDR3 size: 15 residues. V lost 2 bases, J lost 1 base, and 11 bases lay in between. CDR3 loop: CASSYGRGWNTEAFF. The DNA for the CDR3 is TGTGCCAGCAGTTACGGGCGGGGATGGAACACTGAAGCTTTCTTT.

This sequence joins TRBV19 and TRBJ1-4; no definite D call. V dropped 1 base and J dropped 6 bases, with 12 bases sitting between them. Germline-derived CDR1 and CDR2 are LNHDA and SQIVND (reference sequence). The CDR3 runs to 15 residues. CDR3 loop: CASSIVGSHDEKLFF. The DNA for the CDR3 is TGTGCCAGTAGTATAGTGGGCAGCCATGATGAAAAACTGTTTTTT.

The chain carries TRBV19 and TRBJ1-2; D possibly corresponds to TRBD1 (6 bases). Trimming removed 7 bases at V and 4 bases at J, with 16 bases between. The CDR3 totals 14 residues. Germline CDR1 is LNHDA and CDR2 is SQIVND (reference sequence). The CDR3 reads CASIQTGTFYGYTF. Here the CDR3 DNA reads TGTGCCAGTATCCAGACCGGGACATTCTATGGCTACACCTTC. Complete variable domain (other parts from reference TRBV19 and TRBJ1-2): DGGITQSPKYLFRKEGQNVTLSCEQNLNHDAMYWYRQDPGQGLRLIYYSQIVNDFQKGDIAEGYSVSREKKESFPLTVTSAQKNPTAFYLCASIQTGTFYGYTFGSGTRLTVV.

This rearrangement joins TRBV24-1 to TRBJ1-2, with D possibly being TRBD1 (5 bases). The CDR3 has 14 amino acids. Germline V gives CDR1 KGHDR, CDR2 SFDVKD. V dropped 2 bases and J dropped 3 bases, with 9 bases sitting between them. DNA for the CDR3: TGTGCCACCAGTGATTCAGGGAAGGACTATGGCTACACCTTC. Amino acids: CATSDSGKDYGYTF.

Comments on this clone: The same CDR3 arises from other DNA sequences in this sample as well. The V gene is TRBV18, the J gene TRBJ2-7, with 7 positions matching TRBD1. Germline CDR1 and CDR2: KGHSH and LQKENI. With V trimmed by 2 bases and J by 3 bases, 1 base remained unmatched. CDR3 length equals 13 residues. CDR3 residues: CASSPGTDYEQYF. DNA for the CDR3: TGTGCCAGCTCACCAGGGACAGACTACGAGCAGTACTTC.